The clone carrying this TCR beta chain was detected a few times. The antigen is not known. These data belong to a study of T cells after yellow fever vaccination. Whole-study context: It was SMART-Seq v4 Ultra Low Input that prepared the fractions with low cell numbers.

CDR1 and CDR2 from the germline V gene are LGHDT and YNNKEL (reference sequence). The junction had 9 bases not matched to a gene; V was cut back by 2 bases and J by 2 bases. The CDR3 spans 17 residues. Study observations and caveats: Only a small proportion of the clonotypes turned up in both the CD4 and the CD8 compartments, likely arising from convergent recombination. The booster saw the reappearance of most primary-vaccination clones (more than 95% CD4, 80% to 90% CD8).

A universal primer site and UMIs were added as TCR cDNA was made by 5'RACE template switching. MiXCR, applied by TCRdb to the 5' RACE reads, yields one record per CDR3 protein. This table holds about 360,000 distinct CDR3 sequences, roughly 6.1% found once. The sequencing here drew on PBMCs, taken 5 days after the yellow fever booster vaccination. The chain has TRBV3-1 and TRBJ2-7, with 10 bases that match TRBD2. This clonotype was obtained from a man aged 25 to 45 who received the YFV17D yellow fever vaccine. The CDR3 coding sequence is TGTGCCAGCAGCCAAATCCCGATTAGCGGGAGGACCTACGAGCAGTACTTC. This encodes CASSQIPISGRTYEQYF.